What follows are 32 T cell receptor beta chains derived from one specimen sequenced in a study of T cell repertoires and Cas9 in healthy adults. TCRdb keeps only in-frame clones here, not all; method: immunoSEQ multiplex PCR. The sample holds around 20,000 clones, about 90% seen once. Sequencing input: CD4+ effector T cells (CD127+, CD25-, CD137-, CD154-) from PBMCs; culture status not recorded. These receptor sequences come from a human donor in good health.

V usage is TRBV6-5 and J usage is TRBJ1-1, with TRBD1 identical over 8 bases. This CDR3 is 15 amino acids long. Germline assignment: CDR1 MNHEY and CDR2 SVGAGI. J lost 4 bases, V lost 6 bases, and 10 bases had no gene match. The CDR3 DNA reads as TGTGCCAGCAGGAACAGGGGGGCCTTGAGCACTGAAGCTTTCTTT. Encoded protein: CASRNRGALSTEAFF.

CDR3 loop: CASSPQTSGSDEQFF. CDR3 DNA sequence: TGTGCCAGCAGTCCCCAAACTAGCGGGAGTGATGAGCAGTTCTTC. V gene TRBV2 combines with J gene TRBJ2-1, with TRBD2 identical over 11 bases. CDR3 length equals 15 residues. V lost 5 bases and J lost 8; bases outside the gene matches: 8. Germline V lookup: CDR1 SNHLY, CDR2 FYNNEI.

The chain joins TRBV18 to TRBJ2-4; D may be TRBD1 (6 bases). V lost 1 base to trimming and J lost 9 bases, with 13 bases between them. From germline, CDR1 is KGHSH and CDR2 LQKENI. This CDR3 comprises 14 residues. CDR3 sequence: CASSPQGGSSIQYF. For the CDR3, the DNA is TGTGCCAGCTCACCACAAGGGGGATCATCCATTCAGTACTTC.

This clone was detected only a few times. At one end the junction does not follow the germline gene, possibly because of a read error. V is TRBV18 and J is TRBJ1-2, with D possibly TRBD1 on 6 matching bases. This CDR3 is built from 13 residues. Germline V CDR1 and CDR2: KGHSH, LQKENI. CDR3 coding DNA: TGTGCCAGTTCACCGGGACAAGAGGGTGGCTACACCTTC. Its protein product is CASSPGQEGGYTF.

The chain combines TRBV5-6 with TRBJ1-2; the match to TRBD1 covers 10 bases. Germline CDR1 SGHDT, CDR2 YYEEEE. CDR3 length equals 14 residues. V was clipped by 4 bases and J by 3 bases; unmatched bases: 3. Here the CDR3 DNA reads TGTGCCAGCAGCGGGGACAGGGGAGACTATGGCTACACCTTC. Translating it yields CASSGDRGDYGYTF. Full variable domain (rest looked up from reference TRBV5-6 and TRBJ1-2): DAGVTQSPTHLIKTRGQQVTLRCSPKSGHDTVSWYQQALGQGPQFIFQYYEEEERQRGNFPDRFSGHQFPNYSSELNVNALLLGDSALYLCASSGDRGDYGYTFGSGTRLTVV.

The rearrangement uses TRBV6-5 and TRBJ1-5, with D uncertain. The CDR3 consists of 12 residues. Per the germline V gene, CDR1 is MNHEY and CDR2 is SVGAGI. Trimming stripped 6 bases from V and 4 bases from J, with 7 bases between. For the CDR3, the DNA is TGTGCCAGCAGCCCAAATAATCAGCCCCAGCATTTT. Translating it yields CASSPNNQPQHF.

The chain joins TRBV6-1 to TRBJ1-1, with a weak D call TRBD1 (5 bases). The V gene lost 4 bases and the J gene lost 4 bases, with 16 bases spanning the gap. This CDR3 comprises 15 residues. Germline V lookup: CDR1 MNHNS, CDR2 SASEGT. The CDR3 reads CASSVEGRMSTEAFF. CDR3 coding DNA: TGTGCCAGCAGTGTTGAGGGGAGGATGAGCACTGAAGCTTTCTTT.

The chain couples TRBV5-1 to TRBJ2-7; 7 positions agree with TRBD1. Germline V lookup: CDR1 SGHRS, CDR2 YFSETQ. The junction had 10 bases not matched to a gene; V was cut back by 2 bases and J by 5 bases. The CDR3 spans 15 residues. CDR3 protein: CASSLLPGGADEQYF. In nucleotides, the CDR3 is TGCGCCAGCAGCTTACTACCAGGGGGTGCCGACGAGCAGTACTTC.

The chain carries TRBV12-2 and TRBJ1-5. TRBV12-2 is marked as a pseudogene. CDR3 length: 14 residues. The CDR3 here is CASRLVGGNQPQHF. The CDR3 DNA reads TGTGCAAGTCGCTTAGTTGGGGGGAATCAGCCCCAGCATTTT.

The chain has TRBV18 and TRBJ2-6, with D perhaps TRBD2 (5 bases). V was cut by 3 bases and J by 0 bases, with 12 bases left in between. The CDR3 covers 17 residues. Germline CDR1 is KGHSH and CDR2 is LQKENI. CDR3 bases: TGTGCCAGCTCACCCATATCCGGGGTCTCTGGGGCCAACGTCCTGACTTTC. Its protein is CASSPISGVSGANVLTF.

This clone was seen only a few times. V and J are TRBV6-1 and TRBJ2-7; D tentatively reads TRBD1 or TRBD2 (6 bases each). The V gene lost 1 base and the J gene lost 6 bases, with 10 bases spanning the gap. The CDR3 runs 13 residues. Germline V gene sequence: CDR1 MNHNS, CDR2 SASEGT. CDR3 sequence: CASSEGGAGEQYF. The CDR3 DNA follows: TGTGCCAGCAGTGAAGGGGGGGCGGGCGAGCAGTACTTC.

This rearrangement joins TRBV5-4 to TRBJ1-5, with TRBD1 matching over 9 bases. J gave up 5 bases and V 5 bases, and 5 bases lay outside the gene matches. Germline loops: CDR1 SGHNT, CDR2 YYREEE (reference sequence). This CDR3 comprises 14 residues. The CDR3, as DNA: TGTGCCAGCAGTGCGGACAGGGGTCATCAGCCCCAGCATTTT. Translated, it gives CASSADRGHQPQHF.

The chain joins TRBV1 to TRBJ2-7; no DNA check was done on the table's D call, TRBD1. TRBV1 is a pseudogene. This CDR3 region has 15 residues. In nucleotides, the CDR3 is TGCACCAGCAGCCAACCTTTGTACAGGGCCTACGAGCAGTACTTC. Amino acids: CTSSQPLYRAYEQYF.

V and J are TRBV5-1 and TRBJ1-1; possibly TRBD1 for D (5 bases). Per germline, CDR1 SGHRS and CDR2 YFSETQ. The CDR3 is 13 residues long. V lost 4 bases, J lost 1 base, and 8 bases lay in between. The CDR3 DNA reads as TGCGCCAGCAGCGGGGGACGGAACACTGAAGCTTTCTTT. As protein: CASSGGRNTEAFF.

The rearrangement uses TRBV7-2 and TRBJ1-1; D unresolved. V was pared by 2 bases and J by 10 bases, with 11 bases between. CDR1 is SGHTA, CDR2 FQGNSA, per germline. The CDR3 sequence is 12 residues long. CDR3 nucleotide sequence: TGTGCCAGCAGCTTACCAGGCTGGGCAGCTTTCTTT. Amino acid sequence: CASSLPGWAAFF. Full variable domain (outside the CDR3, taken from reference TRBV7-2 and TRBJ1-1): GAGVSQSPSNKVTEKGKDVELRCDPISGHTALYWYRQSLGQGLEFLIYFQGNSAPDKSGLPSDRFSAERTGGSVSTLTIQRTQQEDSAVYLCASSLPGWAAFFGQGTRLTVV.

The genes are TRBV14 and TRBJ2-2, with 9 bases that match TRBD1. The length of the CDR3 is 17 residues. From germline, CDR1 is SGHDN and CDR2 FVKESK. With V trimmed by 1 base and J by 3 bases, 6 bases remained unmatched. In nucleotides, the CDR3 is TGTGCCAGCAGCCAAGTCGCTGGGACAGGGTACACCGGGGAGCTGTTTTTT. It codes for CASSQVAGTGYTGELFF.

This chain links TRBV18 with TRBJ1-1, with D tentatively TRBD1 (5 bases). This CDR3 comprises 14 residues. CDR1 is KGHSH, CDR2 LQKENI, per germline. V was shortened by 10 bases and J by 6 bases, with 21 bases between the two germline ends. CDR3 region: CATRFVQGKAEAFF. Written as DNA, the CDR3 is TGTGCCACCCGATTCGTGCAGGGTAAGGCTGAAGCTTTCTTT. The variable domain in full, with the rest retrieved from reference TRBV18 and TRBJ1-1, is NAGVMQNPRHLVRRRGQEARLRCSPMKGHSHVYWYRQLPEEGLKFMVYLQKENIIDESGMPKERFSAEFPKEGPSILRIQQVVRGDSAAYFCATRFVQGKAEAFFGQGTRLTVV.

The chain combines TRBV6-6 with TRBJ1-2; D unresolved. The CDR3 has 13 amino acids. Germline CDR1 and CDR2: MNHNY and SVGAGI (reference sequence). Trimming removed 5 bases at V and 8 bases at J, with 15 bases between. CDR3: CASSPTTNFGYTF. CDR3 in DNA: TGTGCCAGCAGTCCTACGACTAATTTCGGCTACACCTTC.

The CDR3 region is CASSQLAGTNNEQFF. DNA of the CDR3: TGTGCCAGCAGTCAACTAGCGGGAACTAACAATGAGCAGTTCTTC. The V and J genes are TRBV14 and TRBJ2-1; TRBD2 aligns across 10 bases. The CDR3 is made up of 15 amino acids. From germline, CDR1 is SGHDN and CDR2 FVKESK. V lost 6 bases and J lost 5; bases outside the gene matches: 7.

This clone has more than one count but fewer than ten. V usage is TRBV19 and J usage is TRBJ1-4, with 7 bases aligning to TRBD1. The CDR3 is 14 residues long. V was clipped by 4 bases and J by 8 bases; unmatched bases: 7. Germline V gene data show CDR1 as LNHDA and CDR2 as SQIVND (reference sequence). CDR3 region: CASSRTGGGEKLFF. The DNA for the CDR3 is TGTGCCAGTAGTAGGACAGGCGGAGGCGAAAAACTGTTTTTT.

V and J are TRBV5-1 and TRBJ1-2; D unresolved. This CDR3 is 16 amino acids long. V was cut by 2 bases and J by 4 bases, with 18 bases left in between. Germline CDR1 SGHRS, CDR2 YFSETQ. The CDR3 sequence is CASSFTDGYKSYGYTF. CDR3 nucleotides: TGCGCCAGCAGCTTTACGGACGGATATAAAAGCTATGGCTACACCTTC.

The CDR3 reads CASSPTGGGQPQHF. The CDR3 DNA follows: TGTGCCAGCTCACCCACAGGGGGCGGACAGCCCCAGCATTTT. The chain carries TRBV18 and TRBJ1-5; TRBD1 matches at 9 bases. Germline CDR1 reads KGHSH; CDR2 reads LQKENI. Germline trimming cut 3 bases from V and 7 bases from J; bases unmatched to any gene: 4. The CDR3 has 14 amino acids. Variable domain in full (rest from reference TRBV18 and TRBJ1-5): NAGVMQNPRHLVRRRGQEARLRCSPMKGHSHVYWYRQLPEEGLKFMVYLQKENIIDESGMPKERFSAEFPKEGPSILRIQQVVRGDSAAYFCASSPTGGGQPQHFGDGTRLSIL.

This clone was recorded once. V is TRBV7-8 and J is TRBJ1-1; D might be TRBD1 (6 bases). Trimming removed 5 bases from V and 5 bases from J, with 15 bases in between. The germline V gene encodes CDR1 SGHVS and CDR2 FQNEAQ. CDR3 length equals 14 residues. CDR3 bases: TGTGCCAGCAGCACCGGGAGGGGGAGTACTGAAGCTTTCTTT. Translation: CASSTGRGSTEAFF.

The chain joins TRBV12-5 to TRBJ1-1; a possible D gene is TRBD1 (5 bases). The CDR3 is 18 residues long. Looked up from germline, CDR1 is LGHNT and CDR2 is FRNRAP. The V end lost 0 bases, the J end lost 3 bases, and 20 bases lay between the germline ends. CDR3 in amino acids: CASGLVGGVGISYTEAFF. CDR3 sequence (DNA): TGTGCTAGTGGTTTGGTCGGAGGGGTCGGAATTTCGTACACTGAAGCTTTCTTT.

The V and J genes are TRBV12-5 and TRBJ2-1; TRBD2 matches 8 bases. CDR1 is LGHNT, CDR2 FRNRAP, per germline. This CDR3 is built from 18 residues. The J segment lost 2 bases and the V segment lost 2 bases, leaving 11 bases of the junction unmatched. CDR3 sequence (DNA): TGTGCTAGTGGTTTGTCCCGGGGGGGAGGGGTAACCTACAATGAGCAGTTCTTC. Translating gives CASGLSRGGGVTYNEQFF.

The chain carries TRBV5-1 and TRBJ2-6, with D possibly called TRBD1 or TRBD2 (5 bases each). The V end was cut by 1 base, the J end by 2 bases, with 16 bases between. The germline V gene encodes CDR1 SGHRS and CDR2 YFSETQ. There are 18 residues in the CDR3. The CDR3, as DNA: TGCGCCAGCAGCTTGCGAGGGGTCACTAGTCCTGGGGCCAACGTCCTGACTTTC. This codes for CASSLRGVTSPGANVLTF.

V usage is TRBV12-5 and J usage is TRBJ1-1, with D tentatively TRBD1 (5 bases). V was cut by 2 bases and J by 1 base, with 11 bases left in between. This CDR3 has 15 residues. Germline assignment: CDR1 LGHNT and CDR2 FRNRAP. The CDR3: CASGLITGQNTEAFF. The CDR3 DNA is TGTGCTAGTGGTTTGATCACAGGACAGAACACTGAAGCTTTCTTT.

The J gene is TRBJ1-1, the V gene TRBV6-5; D not resolved. Germline CDR1 MNHEY, CDR2 SVGAGI. The V end was cut by 2 bases, the J end by 3 bases, with 4 bases between. The CDR3 has 12 amino acids. As DNA, the CDR3 is TGTGCCAGCAGTTACATTGACACTGAAGCTTTCTTT. Translation gives CASSYIDTEAFF.

With regard to this clone: One end of the junction varies from germline; a read error may be responsible. This CDR3 reads CAIDMSPGANVLAF. For the CDR3, the DNA is TGTGCCATCGACATGAGTCCTGGGGCCAACGTCCTGGCTTTC. The V call is TRBV28, the J call TRBJ2-6, with D possibly TRBD1 on 5 matching bases. CDR3 size: 14 residues. Germline CDR1 is MDHEN and CDR2 is SYDVKM.

The rearrangement uses TRBV10-3 and TRBJ1-2; TRBD1 agrees at 7 bases. CDR3 length: 14 residues. Trimming at V came to 6 bases and at J to 4 bases, leaving 8 bases not matched to a gene. Germline values: CDR1 ENHRY, CDR2 SYGVKD. The CDR3 DNA sequence: TGTGCCATCAGCCATCCGGGACAGATCTATGGCTACACCTTC. It encodes CAISHPGQIYGYTF.

The rearrangement links TRBV5-4 to TRBJ2-6, with unresolved D. Looked up from germline, CDR1 is SGHNT and CDR2 is YYREEE (reference sequence). The CDR3 length is 15 residues. Trimming removed 4 bases at V and 4 bases at J, with 12 bases between. CDR3 in amino acids: CASSQTGSGANVLTF. CDR3 in DNA: TGTGCCAGCAGCCAGACCGGCTCGGGGGCCAACGTCCTGACTTTC.

The J gene is TRBJ1-1, the V gene TRBV4-1, with D maybe TRBD1 (6 bases). Germline CDR1 reads MGHRA; CDR2 reads YSYEKL. The length of the CDR3 is 16 residues. V was clipped by 1 base and J by 5 bases, with 17 bases between them. The CDR3 DNA sequence: TGCGCCAGCAGCCAAGCAAGCGTAGGGGGGGAGACTGAAGCTTTCTTT. It yields the protein CASSQASVGGETEAFF.